This T cell receptor (beta chain) appears in the sequencing data of a study of blood T cell dynamics during melanoma immunotherapy (dated by TCRdb to the early 2020s). With regard to the full study: The patients had metastatic melanoma and were given first-line pembrolizumab or nivolumab plus ipilimumab as standard of care in the United Kingdom. To identify early correlates of response, the study profiled peripheral T cell receptor repertoires in patients with metastatic melanoma before and after one cycle of checkpoint inhibitor therapy. Consecutive patients formed a training cohort, and a further independent group of patients from the same centre was pooled into an external validation set.

The time point label of this sample denotes: week 3, after first cycle of checkpoint inhibitor. Blood samples were taken before treatment (T0) and at week 3 (W3), following the first cycle of checkpoint blockade. Except for two patients with rapid clinical progression, response was assessed 12 weeks after the first infusion by RECIST 1.1; disease control meant complete response, partial response or stable disease. Patients were not eligible if they had prior systemic cancer treatment, concomitant immunosuppressant therapy or synchronous other active malignancies. Bulk PBMC and plasma cell-free DNA were both sequenced for TCR beta so that circulating cells and T cell turnover could be tracked. PBMC were isolated from blood with Lymphoprep and SepMate tubes, followed by red cell lysis. DNA from PBMC and sorted T cell subsets was extracted with QIAamp DNA Blood Mini kits. Findings and caveats that apply to the study as a whole: Whether the T cell clones driving repertoire changes were melanoma-specific or reflected general immune activation could not be determined in the study. Patients who later achieved disease control showed a bifurcated PBMC repertoire reorganization at W3, with increased clonality or increased diversity, unlike progressors. The relatively small sample size was acknowledged as something that could potentially limit how far the results can be generalized.

Every bulk PBMC sample was loaded with the same fixed amount of around 400 ng of DNA. Following the manufacturer instructions, the immunoSEQ TCRb Assay kit was used to amplify TCR beta CDR3 sequences from genomic DNA. The KAPA Library Quantification Kit for Illumina platforms was used to quantify the pooled libraries by qPCR. Pooled libraries were sequenced on an Illumina NextSeq 500, clustered at roughly 0.55-1.1 pM. The authors processed their data as follows. Analysis of the TCR data relied on immunoSEQ ANALYZER and the R LymphoSeq package. A rearrangement efficiency score was calculated as productive divided by the sum of productive and non-productive CDR3 sequences. Clonality was measured with the Gini coefficient and diversity with the Renyi index at alpha=1, and both measures were compared pairwise between timepoints within each patient. Clonal relatedness, based on an edit distance of 3, and repertoire similarity, based on the Bhattacharyya coefficient, were both computed in LymphoSeq. To classify response, a linear discriminant analysis based on week-3 changes in clonality and diversity was built with the R MASS and caret packages. In its TCRdb copy, this immuneACCESS table keeps in-frame sequences only and misses some clones. Where compared with another copy, unresolved V genes explain less than half of these, and the others have no known cause. That table is the source of V, J and clone size, and D and trimming were worked out from the DNA. A total of more than 6,500 clones appear in this sample, under 90% of them only once. The ten largest clones add up to 5.2% of the sample.

About this clone: This receptor's antigen is unknown. Base qualities are not provided; no much larger clone lies one nucleotide away.

Trimming takes 4 bases from V and 6 bases from J, and the germline ends sit 15 bases apart. The cysteine opens and the phenylalanine closes a CDR3 of 14 amino acids. The CDR3 DNA has 42 bases and is translated from base 1. In the germline V gene (reference sequence), CDR1 corresponds to MNHEY and CDR2 to SMNVEV. The clonotype was recovered from a human donor with melanoma. The sequences come from blood, collected from a patient treated with checkpoint blockade. In this chain, TRBV27 is recombined with TRBJ1-2, with the D gene not clear enough to name. The nucleotide sequence reads as follows: TGTGCCAGCAGTTCGGGCCCAGGAGGTCATGGCTACACCTTC. Its protein reads: CASSSGPGGHGYTF.